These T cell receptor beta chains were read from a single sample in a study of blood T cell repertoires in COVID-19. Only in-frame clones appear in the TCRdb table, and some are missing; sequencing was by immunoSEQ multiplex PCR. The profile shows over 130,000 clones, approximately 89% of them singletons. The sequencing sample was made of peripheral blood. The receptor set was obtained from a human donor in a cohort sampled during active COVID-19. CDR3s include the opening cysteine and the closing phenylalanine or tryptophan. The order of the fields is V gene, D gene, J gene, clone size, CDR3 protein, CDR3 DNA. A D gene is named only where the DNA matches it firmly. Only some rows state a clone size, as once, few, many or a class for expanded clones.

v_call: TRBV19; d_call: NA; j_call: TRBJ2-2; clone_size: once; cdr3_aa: CASSIEQLNTGELFF; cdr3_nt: TGTGCCAGTAGTATAGAGCAGTTAAACACCGGGGAGCTGTTTTTT
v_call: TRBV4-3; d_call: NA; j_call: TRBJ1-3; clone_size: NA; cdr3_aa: CASSQGDWSSGNTIYF; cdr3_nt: TGCGCCAGCAGCCAGGGGGACTGGAGCTCTGGAAACACCATATATTTT
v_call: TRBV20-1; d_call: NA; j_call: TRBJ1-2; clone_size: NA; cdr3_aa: CSASTGNYGYTF; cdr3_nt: TGCAGTGCTAGTACAGGGAACTATGGCTACACCTTC
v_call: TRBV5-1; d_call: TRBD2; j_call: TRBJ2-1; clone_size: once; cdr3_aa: CASSLTLAGNNEQFF; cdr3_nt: TGCGCCAGCAGCTTGACCCTAGCGGGGAACAATGAGCAGTTCTTC
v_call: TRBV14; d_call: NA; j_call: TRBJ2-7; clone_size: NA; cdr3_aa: CASSQDFWREQYF; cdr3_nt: TGTGCCAGCAGCCAAGACTTCTGGCGGGAGCAGTACTTC
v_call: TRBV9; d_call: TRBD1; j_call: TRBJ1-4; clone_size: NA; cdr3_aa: CASSGTGGRTNEKLFF; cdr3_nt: TGTGCCAGCAGCGGGACAGGGGGTCGTACTAATGAAAAACTGTTTTTT
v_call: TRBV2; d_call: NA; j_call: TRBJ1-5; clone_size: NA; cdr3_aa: CASSEGRGGNQPQHF; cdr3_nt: TGTGCCAGCAGTGAGGGCAGGGGCGGAAATCAGCCCCAGCATTTT
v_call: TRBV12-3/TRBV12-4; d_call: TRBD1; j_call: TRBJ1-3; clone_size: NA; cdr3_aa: CASSWDSSNTIYF; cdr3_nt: TGTGCCAGCAGCTGGGACAGTTCGAACACCATATATTTT
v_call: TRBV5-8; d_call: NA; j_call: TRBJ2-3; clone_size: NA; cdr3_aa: CASFLQGGRTDTQYF; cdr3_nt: TGTGCCAGCTTCTTACAGGGGGGGAGAACAGATACGCAGTATTTT
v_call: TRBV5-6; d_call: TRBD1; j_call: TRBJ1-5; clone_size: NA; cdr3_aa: CASSLGQVNQPQHF; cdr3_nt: TGTGCCAGCAGCCTGGGACAGGTCAATCAGCCCCAGCATTTT
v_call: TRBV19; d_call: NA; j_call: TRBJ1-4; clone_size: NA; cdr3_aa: CATQGRRVEKLFF; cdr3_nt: TGTGCCACCCAGGGGCGGAGAGTAGAAAAACTGTTTTTT
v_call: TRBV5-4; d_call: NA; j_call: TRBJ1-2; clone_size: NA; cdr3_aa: CASSLGGGYTF; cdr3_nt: TGTGCCAGCAGCTTGGGAGGAGGCTACACCTTC
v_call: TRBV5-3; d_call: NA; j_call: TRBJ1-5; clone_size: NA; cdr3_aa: CARSLDQIYQPQHF; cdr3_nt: TGTGCCAGAAGCTTGGATCAGATTTATCAGCCCCAGCATTTT
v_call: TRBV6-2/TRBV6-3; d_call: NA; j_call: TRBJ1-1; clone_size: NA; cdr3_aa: CASSYERPGTEAFF; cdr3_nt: TGTGCCAGCAGTTACGAGAGGCCCGGGACTGAAGCTTTCTTT
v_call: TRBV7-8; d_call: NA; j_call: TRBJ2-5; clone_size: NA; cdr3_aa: CASSLYGTSQETQYF; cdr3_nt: TGTGCCAGCAGCCTATACGGGACATCTCAAGAGACCCAGTACTTC
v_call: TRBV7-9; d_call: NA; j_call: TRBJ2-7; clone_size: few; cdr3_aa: CASSLGLAGLSYEQYF; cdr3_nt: TGTGCCAGCAGCTTAGGTTTGGCAGGGCTCTCCTACGAGCAGTACTTC
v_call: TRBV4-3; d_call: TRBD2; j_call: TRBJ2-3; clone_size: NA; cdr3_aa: CASSPSGGQADTQYF; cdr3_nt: TGCGCCAGCAGCCCTAGCGGGGGCCAGGCAGATACGCAGTATTTT
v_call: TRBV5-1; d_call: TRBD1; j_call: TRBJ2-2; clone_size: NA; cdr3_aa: CASSLGGTGNTGELFF; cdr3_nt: TGCGCCAGCAGCTTGGGAGGGACAGGCAATACCGGGGAGCTGTTTTTT
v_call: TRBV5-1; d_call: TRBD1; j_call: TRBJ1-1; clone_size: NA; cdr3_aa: CASSLAGTGTEAFF; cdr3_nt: TGCGCCAGCAGCTTGGCCGGGACAGGCACTGAAGCTTTCTTT
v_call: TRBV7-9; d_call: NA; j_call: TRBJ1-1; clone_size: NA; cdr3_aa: CASSLGGLIANTEAFF; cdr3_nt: TGTGCCAGCAGCTTAGGGGGCCTTATAGCCAACACTGAAGCTTTCTTT
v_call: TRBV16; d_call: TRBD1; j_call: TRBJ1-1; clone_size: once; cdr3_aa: CASSPNGQGWAEAFF; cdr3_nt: TGTGCCAGCAGCCCTAACGGACAGGGATGGGCTGAAGCTTTCTTT
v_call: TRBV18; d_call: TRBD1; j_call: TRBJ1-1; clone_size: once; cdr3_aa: CASSPGQGTFF; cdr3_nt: TGTGCCAGCTCACCCGGACAGGGGACTTTCTTT
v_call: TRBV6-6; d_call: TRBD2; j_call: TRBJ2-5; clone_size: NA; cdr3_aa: CASSYAGGQETQYF; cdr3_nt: TGTGCCAGCAGTTACGCGGGGGGACAAGAGACCCAGTACTTC
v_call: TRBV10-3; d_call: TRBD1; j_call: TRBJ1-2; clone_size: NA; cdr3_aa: CAISESGTGRLRYGYTF; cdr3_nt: TGTGCCATCAGTGAGTCAGGGACAGGGAGGCTAAGATATGGCTACACCTTC